Each of the 30 T cell receptor beta chains below was sequenced from the same sample in a study of graft-versus-host responses after intestinal transplantation. The table came from immunoSEQ multiplex PCR; TCRdb's copy has only in-frame clones and leaves some out. The repertoire includes under 85,000 clones, about 90% of them detected once, and roughly 1.3% sits in the top ten. These receptors have no known antigen. This specimen was unstimulated CD8+ T cells sorted from spleen or lymph node cells, taken before intestinal transplant. These receptors were taken from a human donor who received an intestinal transplant.

This clone has just one count. The chain joins TRBV10-1 to TRBJ2-7, with 7 nucleotides matching TRBD2. The length of the CDR3 is 12 residues. CDR1 WNHNN and CDR2 SYGVQD come from the germline V gene (reference sequence). V shed 4 bases, J shed 5 bases, and the junction held 2 bases outside the gene matches. The chain's CDR3 is CASSVGGDEQYF. CDR3 DNA sequence: TGCGCCAGCAGTGTGGGAGGGGACGAGCAGTACTTC.

The gene calls are TRBV7-2 and TRBJ1-1; 8 positions agree with TRBD1. The CDR3 is 11 residues long. V was clipped by 6 bases and J by 8 bases; unmatched bases: 2. Germline values: CDR1 SGHTA, CDR2 FQGNSA. The CDR3 region is CASSRTGEAFF. The CDR3 DNA is TGTGCCAGCAGTCGGACAGGGGAAGCTTTCTTT.

The chain carries TRBV11-2 and TRBJ2-7; 7 bases align to TRBD1. V was clipped by 5 bases and J by 0 bases; unmatched bases: 10. Germline V CDR1 and CDR2: SGHAT, FQNNGV. This CDR3 region has 16 residues. CDR3 coding DNA: TGTGCCAGCAGCCCAAAGGGACAGACCAGCTCCTACGAGCAGTACTTC. Its protein product is CASSPKGQTSSYEQYF.

This chain connects TRBV27 to TRBJ1-1; TRBD1 might be the D (6 bases). With 4 bases removed from V and 0 bases from J, the gap between germline ends came to 12 bases. The CDR3 has 15 amino acids. CDR1 and CDR2 (germline): MNHEY, SMNVEV (reference sequence). CDR3: CASSSQQGMNTEAFF. The CDR3 nucleotides read TGTGCCAGCAGTTCCCAACAGGGTATGAACACTGAAGCTTTCTTT.

This chain joins TRBV7-9 and TRBJ2-3, with D perhaps TRBD2 (7 bases). This CDR3 has 15 residues. Germline V gene sequence: CDR1 SEHNR, CDR2 FQNEAQ (reference sequence). Trimming stripped 10 bases from V and 2 bases from J, with 19 bases between. CDR3 in DNA: TGTGCCACGCTGGGTTGGGGGGGCCCCACAGATACGCAGTATTTT. Protein sequence: CATLGWGGPTDTQYF.

V and J are TRBV29-1 and TRBJ2-7; D unclear. From germline, CDR1 is SQVTM and CDR2 ANQGSEA. V was cut by 4 bases and J by 1 base, with 8 bases left in between. The CDR3 has 12 amino acids. The CDR3 protein is CSVGGFSYEQYF. In nucleotides, the CDR3 is TGCAGCGTTGGCGGATTTTCCTACGAGCAGTACTTC.

This sequence joins TRBV6-5 and TRBJ2-7, with a weak D call TRBD1 (5 bases). Germline-derived CDR1 and CDR2 are MNHEY and SVGAGI. Trimming shortened V by 0 bases and J by 3 bases, and 9 bases separated the two germline ends. This CDR3 contains 14 residues. The CDR3 is CASSYSAGFYEQYF. In DNA form, the CDR3 reads TGTGCCAGCAGTTACTCTGCAGGGTTCTACGAGCAGTACTTC.

V and J are TRBV27 and TRBJ2-7, with TRBD2 identical over 10 bases. Per the germline V gene, CDR1 is MNHEY and CDR2 is SMNVEV (reference sequence). Losses at the gene ends were 7 bases for V and 5 bases for J; bases not matched to a gene: 8. The CDR3 totals 14 residues. This CDR3 reads CASNRAGGLDEQYF. The CDR3 bases are TGTGCCAGCAACAGAGCGGGGGGGCTCGACGAGCAGTACTTC.

This clone was recorded once. V gene TRBV7-8 combines with J gene TRBJ1-1, with D maybe TRBD1 (6 bases). The CDR3 sequence is 14 residues long. Trimming stripped 5 bases from V and 2 bases from J, with 12 bases between. The V gene's germline CDR1 is SGHVS and CDR2 FQNEAQ. The DNA of the CDR3 is TGTGCCAGCAGCCCGCGGACAGATAACACTGAAGCTTTCTTT. Its protein is CASSPRTDNTEAFF.

The V call is TRBV5-6, the J call TRBJ1-2; TRBD1 might be the D (6 bases). Trimming took off 5 bases at V and 6 bases at J, with 26 bases between the two ends. This CDR3 contains 17 residues. CDR1 and CDR2 from the germline V gene are SGHDT and YYEEEE. CDR3 loop: CASSWGGAHETSNGYTF. The CDR3 coding sequence is TGTGCCAGCAGTTGGGGGGGGGCGCACGAAACATCGAATGGCTACACCTTC.

V is TRBV11-2 and J is TRBJ1-5; 8 nucleotides line up with TRBD1. The length of the CDR3 is 14 residues. V lost 5 bases and J lost 2; bases outside the gene matches: 2. Germline assignment: CDR1 SGHAT and CDR2 FQNNGV. CDR3 coding DNA: TGTGCCAGCAGCCCGACAGGGGGCAATCAGCCCCAGCATTTT. Amino acid sequence: CASSPTGGNQPQHF.

This clone showed up just once. The chain combines TRBV6-5 with TRBJ1-1; D not resolved. The germline V gene encodes CDR1 MNHEY and CDR2 SVGAGI. Trimming took off 1 base at V and 4 bases at J, with 7 bases between the two ends. The CDR3 runs to 13 residues. The CDR3 sequence is CASSYFGGTEAFF. The CDR3 region has the DNA TGTGCCAGCAGTTACTTCGGTGGCACTGAAGCTTTCTTT.

The chain combines TRBV10-2 with TRBJ1-2; D unclear. Trimming cost V 8 bases and J 6 bases, with 13 bases left between them. CDR3 length: 12 residues. In germline, CDR1 is WSHSY, CDR2 SAAADI. For the CDR3, the DNA is TGCGCCAGCCGGGTGGGTCTGAATGGCTACACCTTC. Amino acids: CASRVGLNGYTF.

The chain recombines TRBV2 with TRBJ2-3, with D unresolved. The CDR3 sequence is 14 residues long. Germline lookup yields CDR1 SNHLY and CDR2 FYNNEI. The V end was cut by 6 bases, the J end by 5 bases, with 15 bases between. The CDR3 loop is CASSVSALRDTQYF. CDR3 DNA sequence: TGTGCCAGCAGCGTCAGTGCCCTCAGAGATACGCAGTATTTT. Drawing the rest from reference TRBV2 and TRBJ2-3, the complete variable domain is EPEVTQTPSHQVTQMGQEVILRCVPISNHLYFYWYRQILGQKVEFLVSFYNNEISEKSEIFDDQFSVERPDGSNFTLKIRSTKLEDSAMYFCASSVSALRDTQYFGPGTRLTVL.

Notes on this clone: The junction does not match germline at one end; this may be a read error. The rearrangement links TRBV7-9 to TRBJ2-7; 9 bases match TRBD1. CDR1 is SEHNR and CDR2 is FQNEAQ in the germline V gene (reference sequence). The CDR3 has 12 residues. The CDR3 sequence: CASSSPGQGGSF. The CDR3 region has the DNA TGTGCCAGCAGCTCGCCGGGACAGGGTGGGTCTTTC.

The chain joins TRBV11-2 to TRBJ2-3; D perhaps matches TRBD2 (6 bases). The V gene's germline CDR1 is SGHAT and CDR2 FQNNGV. V shed 5 bases and J shed 3 bases, with 12 bases lying between them. The CDR3 consists of 14 residues. CDR3 protein: CASSLRGRTDTQYF. The CDR3 DNA reads as TGTGCCAGCAGCCTCCGAGGGAGGACAGATACGCAGTATTTT.

Note on this clone: A junction boundary mismatches the germline segment, possibly from a read error. Other DNA sequences in the same sample also yield this CDR3. The J gene is TRBJ2-1, the V gene TRBV7-3; no firm D call. This CDR3 region has 14 residues. Germline V gene lookup returns CDR1 SGHTA and CDR2 FQGTGA. CDR3 in DNA: TGTGCCAGCAGCTTAGGATTCGGGTACAATGAACAGTTCTTC. This encodes CASSLGFGYNEQFF.

The CDR3 spells CASSLGRAADTQYF. The CDR3 nucleotides read TGTGCCAGCAGCTTAGGGAGGGCCGCGGATACGCAGTATTTT. The chain employs TRBV7-8 and TRBJ2-3; TRBD2 is a possible D gene (6 bases). Germline V CDR1 and CDR2: SGHVS, FQNEAQ. The ends were cut back, 1 base at V and 6 bases at J, with 11 bases in the middle. This CDR3 has 14 residues.

The J gene is TRBJ1-4, the V gene TRBV7-9; no definite D call. Trimming cost V 5 bases and J 8 bases, with 15 bases left between them. The CDR3 runs to 14 residues. Germline V CDR1 and CDR2: SEHNR, FQNEAQ (reference sequence). The CDR3 reads CASSLRWAKEKLFF. DNA for the CDR3: TGTGCCAGCAGCCTTCGATGGGCAAAAGAAAAACTGTTTTTT.

CDR3 coding DNA: TGTGCCAGCAGCTTAGGCCTCGTACTAGCGGGGGGACGGGAGACCCAGTACTTC. It encodes CASSLGLVLAGGRETQYF. The rearrangement joins TRBV7-2 to TRBJ2-5; 12 positions match TRBD2. The CDR3 loop spans 18 amino acids. Germline assignment: CDR1 SGHTA and CDR2 FQGNSA. V lost 1 base to trimming and J lost 5 bases; unmatched junction nucleotides: 11.

This sequence joins TRBV7-3 and TRBJ2-5, with 9 bases lining up with TRBD2. CDR1 is SGHTA and CDR2 is FQGTGA in the germline V gene. The CDR3 runs 15 residues. V gave up 5 bases and J gave up 9 bases; unmatched junction bases: 13. The CDR3 spells CASSEGGGAGKAQYF. In nucleotides, the CDR3 is TGTGCCAGCAGCGAGGGCGGGGGGGCTGGAAAGGCCCAGTACTTC.

This clone was detected once. The genes are TRBV6-6 and TRBJ2-3, with 7 bases matching TRBD2. J was trimmed by 2 bases and V by 8 bases; bases with no gene match: 7. This CDR3 has 14 amino acids. CDR1 MNHNY and CDR2 SVGAGI come from the germline V gene (reference sequence). The CDR3 is CASRTGGDTDTQYF. CDR3 nucleotide sequence: TGTGCCAGCCGTACGGGGGGAGACACAGATACGCAGTATTTT.

This clone has more than one count but fewer than ten. This sequence joins TRBV27 and TRBJ1-1, with D possibly TRBD1 on 6 matching bases. V lost 3 bases, J lost 4 bases, and 15 bases lay in between. The CDR3 runs to 15 residues. The germline CDR1 and CDR2 sequences are MNHEY and SMNVEV (reference sequence). In nucleotides, the CDR3 is TGTGCCAGCAGTTTGGTCCTAGGGGGTTTCACTGAAGCTTTCTTT. Protein sequence: CASSLVLGGFTEAFF.

This CDR3 is CASSFAGFDEQYF. Written as DNA, the CDR3 is TGTGCCAGCAGCTTCGCAGGGTTCGACGAGCAGTACTTC. The chain is built from TRBV13 and TRBJ2-7, with a tentative D call TRBD1 (5 bases). The CDR3 runs to 13 residues. V shed 3 bases and J shed 5 bases, with 11 bases lying between them. In germline, CDR1 is PRHDT, CDR2 FYEKMQ (reference sequence). Combining the CDR3 with reference TRBV13 and TRBJ2-7 gives the whole variable domain AAGVIQSPRHLIKEKRETATLKCYPIPRHDTVYWYQQGPGQDPQFLISFYEKMQSDKGSIPDRFSAQQFSDYHSELNMSSLELGDSALYFCASSFAGFDEQYFGPGTRLTVT.

The chain combines TRBV4-1 with TRBJ2-3; 7 bases fit TRBD2. The CDR3 has 16 residues. V was clipped by 1 base and J by 3 bases; unmatched bases: 7. Per the germline V gene, CDR1 is MGHRA and CDR2 is YSYEKL. The CDR3 region is CASSQGGGSSTDTQYF. CDR3 nucleotides: TGCGCCAGCAGCCAAGGGGGCGGGAGTTCGACAGATACGCAGTATTTT.

This chain links TRBV9 with TRBJ1-2, with TRBD1 identical over 8 bases. V gave up 4 bases and J gave up 2 bases; unmatched junction bases: 7. This CDR3 has 15 amino acids. Per germline, CDR1 SGDLS and CDR2 YYNGEE. CDR3 loop: CASSPRTGTNYGYTF. The CDR3 nucleotides read TGTGCCAGCAGCCCCCGGACAGGGACCAACTATGGCTACACCTTC.

The chain uses TRBV25-1 and TRBJ1-2, with 9 bases matching TRBD1. The CDR3 has 15 amino acids. The V gene end was trimmed by 6 bases and the J gene end by 8 bases; junction bases not matched to a gene: 13. CDR1 and CDR2 (germline): MGHDK, SYGVNS. This chain's CDR3 is CASSAIQGAQQGYTF. The CDR3 DNA is TGTGCCAGCAGCGCTATACAGGGGGCGCAGCAGGGCTACACCTTC.

The chain carries TRBV4-1 and TRBJ1-2; no reliable D call. Germline V gene lookup returns CDR1 MGHRA and CDR2 YSYEKL. The CDR3 loop spans 16 amino acids. V lost 0 bases and J lost 5, with 16 bases in between. The DNA of the CDR3 is TGCGCCAGCAGCCAAGATTTAACGGCTGTGAGGTATGGCTACACCTTC. Translated, it gives CASSQDLTAVRYGYTF.

V is TRBV6-5 and J is TRBJ2-5; 7 nucleotides align to TRBD1. This CDR3 is built from 13 residues. Germline CDR1 is MNHEY and CDR2 is SVGAGI. The ends lost 2 bases at V and 3 bases at J; junction bases unmatched: 0. Here the CDR3 DNA reads TGTGCCAGCAGTTACGGGACAGAAGAGACCCAGTACTTC. Encoded protein: CASSYGTEETQYF.

CDR3 DNA: TGTGCCAGCAGTGAAGGAGGGACTAGCGACGAGCAGTACTTC. Encoded protein: CASSEGGTSDEQYF. The J gene is TRBJ2-7, the V gene TRBV6-1; TRBD2 agrees at 10 bases. The CDR3 spans 14 residues. The V segment lost 1 base and the J segment 5 bases; nucleotides outside the gene matches: 2. Germline V CDR1 and CDR2: MNHNS, SASEGT.